One sample yielded the 15 T cell receptor beta chains listed below, sequenced in a study of cytomegalovirus exposure and HLA in healthy donors. The data were produced by immunoSEQ multiplex PCR, yet TCRdb's version contains in-frame clones alone and is incomplete. The sample has fewer than 200,000 clones; 65% to 90% are singletons. The sample was PBMCs. These receptors all come from a woman aged 18-35 years in good health and CMV-seronegative.

The chain carries TRBV14 and TRBJ1-2; D is perhaps TRBD1 (6 bases). The CDR3 has 16 residues. Trimming cost V 0 bases and J 0 bases, with 11 bases left between them. CDR1 SGHDN and CDR2 FVKESK come from the germline V gene. The CDR3 region is CASSQEGGATNYGYTF. The CDR3 DNA sequence: TGTGCCAGCAGCCAAGAAGGGGGGGCCACTAACTATGGCTACACCTTC.

This chain uses TRBV7-2 with TRBJ2-1, with 8 positions matching TRBD1. With V trimmed by 5 bases and J by 6 bases, 9 bases remained unmatched. The CDR3 length is 15 residues. Germline CDR1 reads SGHTA; CDR2 reads FQGNSA. The CDR3 DNA reads as TGTGCCAGCAGCCCCGTGGGACAGGAGGTCAATGAGCAGTTCTTC. It translates to CASSPVGQEVNEQFF.

Here the CDR3 reads CASRPMKAGTGLEKLFF. The CDR3 bases are TGTGCCAGCAGGCCCATGAAAGCCGGGACAGGGCTTGAAAAACTGTTTTTT. V is TRBV27 and J is TRBJ1-4; 9 bases fit TRBD1. Trimming cost V 6 bases and J 7 bases; bases outside gene matches: 15. This CDR3 is built from 17 residues. Germline CDR1 and CDR2: MNHEY and SMNVEV (reference sequence).

This chain connects TRBV11-2 to TRBJ2-5; no firm D call. This CDR3 is built from 15 residues. Trimming cost V 4 bases and J 5 bases, with 17 bases left between them. Germline V lookup: CDR1 SGHAT, CDR2 FQNNGV. The CDR3 sequence is CASSSPLFGPETQYF. The CDR3 nucleotides read TGTGCCAGCAGCTCCCCCCTCTTTGGCCCGGAGACCCAGTACTTC.

V is TRBV10-3 and J is TRBJ1-2; 9 positions agree with TRBD1. In germline, CDR1 is ENHRY, CDR2 SYGVKD. The J segment lost 8 bases and the V segment lost 3 bases, leaving 7 bases of the junction unmatched. The CDR3 length is 14 residues. In DNA form, the CDR3 reads TGTGCCATCAGTGATGGGGACAGGGCCTCAGGCTACACCTTC. As protein: CAISDGDRASGYTF.

The rearrangement joins TRBV6-5 to TRBJ2-6, with 7 bases identical to TRBD1. The CDR3 runs 14 residues. The V and J ends lost 5 bases and 4 bases, in that order; junction bases with no gene match: 2. Germline lookup yields CDR1 MNHEY and CDR2 SVGAGI. The CDR3 here is CASSTGEGANVLTF. CDR3 DNA: TGTGCCAGCAGTACAGGGGAAGGGGCCAACGTCCTGACTTTC.

The sample holds a few counts of this clone. The chain has TRBV19 and TRBJ2-1, with 7 bases matching TRBD2. This CDR3 spans 13 amino acids. Germline CDR1 reads LNHDA; CDR2 reads SQIVND (reference sequence). V gave up 5 bases and J gave up 9 bases; unmatched junction bases: 7. The CDR3 coding sequence is TGTGCCAGTAGTTTGCGGGAGACGGTTGAGCAGTTCTTC. Amino acid sequence: CASSLRETVEQFF.

This chain connects TRBV7-2 to TRBJ1-5; TRBD1 matches at 8 bases. V shed 4 bases, J shed 5 bases, and the junction held 4 bases outside the gene matches. This CDR3 spans 14 amino acids. Germline assignment: CDR1 SGHTA and CDR2 FQGNSA. CDR3 DNA: TGTGCCAGCAGCTCGAGACAGGGGTATCAGCCCCAGCATTTT. It yields the protein CASSSRQGYQPQHF.

The gene calls are TRBV7-8 and TRBJ1-1, with D possibly being TRBD1 (5 bases). Trimming removed 1 base from V and 0 bases from J, with 9 bases in between. Looked up from germline, CDR1 is SGHVS and CDR2 is FQNEAQ. The CDR3 has 15 residues. In nucleotides, the CDR3 is TGTGCCAGCAGCTTAGATAGGGGCTTGAACACTGAAGCTTTCTTT. As protein: CASSLDRGLNTEAFF.

This clone occurred many times. V gene TRBV19 combines with J gene TRBJ1-5, with D maybe TRBD1 (5 bases). CDR3 length: 13 residues. Germline values: CDR1 LNHDA, CDR2 SQIVND (reference sequence). Trimming took 3 bases from V and 5 from J, leaving 8 bases between them. The CDR3 loop is CASSIGGDQPQHF. Written as DNA, the CDR3 is TGTGCCAGTAGTATTGGGGGGGATCAGCCCCAGCATTTT.

The genes are TRBV29-1 and TRBJ1-4, with D possibly TRBD1 on 5 matching bases. Germline CDR1 is SQVTM and CDR2 is ANQGSEA. V lost 4 bases, J lost 5 bases, and 11 bases lay in between. The CDR3 length is 13 residues. The CDR3 loop is CSVGGRVNEKLFF. DNA of the CDR3: TGCAGCGTTGGTGGCAGGGTGAATGAAAAACTGTTTTTT. Full variable domain (outside the CDR3, taken from reference TRBV29-1 and TRBJ1-4): SAVISQKPSRDICQRGTSLTIQCQVDSQVTMMFWYRQQPGQSLTLIATANQGSEATYESGFVIDKFPISRPNLTFSTLTVSNMSPEDSSIYLCSVGGRVNEKLFFGSGTQLSVL.

This rearrangement joins TRBV5-4 to TRBJ2-1; maybe TRBD2 (7 bases). The CDR3 consists of 15 residues. The germline V gene encodes CDR1 SGHNT and CDR2 YYREEE (reference sequence). The V and J ends lost 3 bases and 6 bases respectively, with 16 bases between them. CDR3 loop: CASSSEGEGFNEQFF. The CDR3 nucleotides read TGTGCCAGCAGCTCGGAGGGGGAGGGCTTCAATGAGCAGTTCTTC.

The chain uses TRBV6-1 and TRBJ2-5, with TRBD1 as a possible D gene (5 bases). The CDR3 runs to 14 residues. V was clipped by 6 bases and J by 5 bases, with 16 bases between them. Per germline, CDR1 MNHNS and CDR2 SASEGT. The CDR3: CASRHLQGVETQYF. The CDR3 DNA sequence: TGTGCCAGCAGGCACCTACAAGGGGTGGAGACCCAGTACTTC.

The rearrangement links TRBV7-2 to TRBJ2-1, with TRBD2 as a possible D gene (6 bases). Germline CDR1 SGHTA, CDR2 FQGNSA. The CDR3 contains 17 residues. V lost 4 bases, J lost 5 bases, and 21 bases lay in between. In DNA, the CDR3 is TGTGCCAGCAGCTCCGGTCGGGGGTGGCGGATGAACAATGAGCAGTTCTTC. Protein: CASSSGRGWRMNNEQFF. Together with reference TRBV7-2 and TRBJ2-1, the CDR3 gives the full variable domain: GAGVSQSPSNKVTEKGKDVELRCDPISGHTALYWYRQSLGQGLEFLIYFQGNSAPDKSGLPSDRFSAERTGGSVSTLTIQRTQQEDSAVYLCASSSGRGWRMNNEQFFGPGTRLTVL.

This chain joins TRBV7-9 and TRBJ2-1; TRBD2 agrees at 7 bases. Germline lookup yields CDR1 SEHNR and CDR2 FQNEAQ (reference sequence). The CDR3 loop spans 14 amino acids. V dropped 5 bases and J dropped 8; count of bases not matched to a gene: 9. The CDR3 protein is CASSPGRTIDEQFF. In DNA form, the CDR3 reads TGTGCCAGCAGCCCCGGGAGGACGATCGATGAGCAGTTCTTC. The full variable domain, rest sourced from reference TRBV7-9 and TRBJ2-1, is DTGVSQNPRHKITKRGQNVTFRCDPISEHNRLYWYRQTLGQGPEFLTYFQNEAQLEKSRLLSDRFSAERPKGSFSTLEIQRTEQGDSAMYLCASSPGRTIDEQFFGPGTRLTVL.